Detailed here is one TCR beta chain. The antigen remains undetermined. This sample was included in a study of OX40 agonist ivuxolimab in advanced cancers. Regarding the study as a whole: CD8+ T cells showed, on average, more clonal expansion than CD4+ cells.

Germline assignment: CDR1 SGHVS and CDR2 FQNEAQ. Trimming removed 5 bases from V and 8 bases from J, with 19 bases in between. The CDR3 length is 15 residues. TCRdb keeps only in-frame clones here, not all; method: immunoSEQ multiplex PCR. The sample shows about 52,000 clones, approximately 90% of them seen only once. The V and J genes are TRBV7-8 and TRBJ2-1; D is possibly TRBD2 (6 bases). This TCR was sampled from an adult with an advanced solid tumor such as melanoma, head and neck, liver or kidney cancer. This specimen was CD4+ or CD8+ T cells sorted from blood, taken in a trial of the OX40 agonist ivuxolimab. For the CDR3, the DNA is TGTGCCAGCAGCCACCCCACGGGGGTAGTGTATGAGCAGTTCTTC. It translates to CASSHPTGVVYEQFF.